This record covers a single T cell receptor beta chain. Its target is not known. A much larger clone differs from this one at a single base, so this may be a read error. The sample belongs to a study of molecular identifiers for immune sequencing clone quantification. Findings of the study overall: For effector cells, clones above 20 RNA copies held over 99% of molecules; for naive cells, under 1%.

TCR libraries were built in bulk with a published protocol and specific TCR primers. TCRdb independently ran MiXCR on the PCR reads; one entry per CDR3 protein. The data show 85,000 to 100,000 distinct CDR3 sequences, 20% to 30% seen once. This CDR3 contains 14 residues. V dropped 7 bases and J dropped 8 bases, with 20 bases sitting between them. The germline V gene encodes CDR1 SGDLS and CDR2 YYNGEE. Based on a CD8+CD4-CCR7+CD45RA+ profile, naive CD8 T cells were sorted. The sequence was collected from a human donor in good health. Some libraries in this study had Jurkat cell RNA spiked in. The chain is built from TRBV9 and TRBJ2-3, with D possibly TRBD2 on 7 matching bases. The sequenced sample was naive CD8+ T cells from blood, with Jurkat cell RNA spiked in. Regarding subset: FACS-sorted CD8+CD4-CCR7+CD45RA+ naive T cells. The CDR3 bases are TGTGCCAGCGGGGGGGCGGGGGTCCCAGGTACGCAGTATTTT. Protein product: CASGGAGVPGTQYF.